Listed here are 7 T cell receptor beta chains from one sample, sequenced in a study of blood T cell repertoires in COVID-19. This table comes from immunoSEQ multiplex PCR, and its TCRdb copy is limited to in-frame clones, with some not included. The data contain 350,000 to 400,000 clones, 70% to 90% of them singletons. The sample comprised PBMCs or T cells enriched from blood (not recorded which). The receptor source for this set is a woman in her late teens or twenties who had recovered from COVID-19.

The chain uses TRBV2 and TRBJ2-5, with 7 bases fitting TRBD1. Germline V gives CDR1 SNHLY, CDR2 FYNNEI. J gave up 1 base and V 3 bases, and 5 bases lay outside the gene matches. The CDR3 spans 15 residues. This chain's CDR3 is CASSEWTGIQETQYF. For the CDR3, the DNA is TGTGCCAGCAGTGAGTGGACAGGCATCCAAGAGACCCAGTACTTC.

The chain joins TRBV28 to TRBJ2-3; TRBD1 aligns across 9 bases. V was clipped by 5 bases and J by 5 bases; unmatched bases: 8. Germline assignment: CDR1 MDHEN and CDR2 SYDVKM. The CDR3 covers 15 residues. CDR3: CASSHLGQGRDTQYF. The CDR3 region has the DNA TGTGCCAGCAGTCACCTGGGACAGGGTCGAGATACGCAGTATTTT.

The chain carries TRBV5-1 and TRBJ2-7; D is uncertain. V dropped 4 bases and J dropped 6 bases, with 14 bases sitting between them. This CDR3 is built from 13 residues. In germline, CDR1 is SGHRS, CDR2 YFSETQ. This CDR3 reads CASSPSERGEQYF. CDR3 DNA: TGCGCCAGCAGCCCCAGCGAGCGAGGCGAGCAGTACTTC.

The gene calls are TRBV10-3 and TRBJ2-7; D gene ambiguous. Trimming removed 3 bases from V and 9 bases from J, with 15 bases in between. CDR1 ENHRY and CDR2 SYGVKD come from the germline V gene. CDR3 size: 13 residues. The CDR3 nucleotides read TGTGCCATCAGTGACCCAGGCCCCCCCGTGCAGTACTTC. Its translation is CAISDPGPPVQYF.

V gene TRBV7-9 combines with J gene TRBJ1-2, with 11 bases identical to TRBD1. J was trimmed by 6 bases and V by 1 base; bases with no gene match: 4. Germline V gene data show CDR1 as SEHNR and CDR2 as FQNEAQ (reference sequence). The CDR3 has 15 amino acids. The CDR3 DNA reads TGTGCCAGCAGCTTAGACGGGACAGGGGGGGATGGCTACACCTTC. It translates to CASSLDGTGGDGYTF.

This chain connects TRBV13 to TRBJ2-3; D call uncertain. V lost 0 bases and J lost 2, with 6 bases in between. CDR1 is PRHDT, CDR2 FYEKMQ, per germline (reference sequence). This CDR3 is built from 14 residues. The CDR3 is CASSLGHTTDTQYF. In nucleotides, the CDR3 is TGTGCCAGCAGCTTAGGGCACACCACAGATACGCAGTATTTT. Based on the CDR3 plus reference TRBV13 and TRBJ2-3, the full variable domain is AAGVIQSPRHLIKEKRETATLKCYPIPRHDTVYWYQQGPGQDPQFLISFYEKMQSDKGSIPDRFSAQQFSDYHSELNMSSLELGDSALYFCASSLGHTTDTQYFGPGTRLTVL.

This chain links TRBV5-6 with TRBJ2-3; TRBD1 matches 10 bases. V trimming: 0 bases; J trimming: 0 bases; junction bases outside the gene matches: 7. Germline assignment: CDR1 SGHDT and CDR2 YYEEEE. This CDR3 contains 18 residues. The CDR3: CASSLGARDRGSTDTQYF. The CDR3 DNA follows: TGTGCCAGCAGCTTGGGGGCCCGGGACAGGGGAAGCACAGATACGCAGTATTTT.